The sequence of this T cell receptor beta chain was determined in a study of regulatory T cells in long-lasting Graves disease (dated by TCRdb to the early 2020s). About the full investigation: Antithyroid drugs had been taken for less than 3 months by newly diagnosed Graves' disease patients. Peripheral blood TCR sequencing and RNA sequencing compared persistent Graves' disease patients with newly diagnosed Graves' disease patients. TCR sequencing covered around 13 persistent and 20 or so newly diagnosed Graves' disease patients, around 33 samples in total. The study was registered as a clinical trial and conducted in China.

The research as a whole found: More public clonotypes were shared among persistent patients (2,741) than among newly diagnosed patients (over 900). Sequencing and analysis were restricted to the TCR beta chain. TRBV28, TRBJ1-2 and TRBJ2-5 were preferentially used in persistent disease, while TRBV20-1 and TRBJ2-1 were favored in newly diagnosed disease. The small sample size was acknowledged by the authors as a limitation that may reduce accuracy. Only peripheral blood was studied, because thyroid tissue, the primary lesion, was inaccessible. Persistent Graves' disease patients showed lower TCR Shannon entropy and fewer highly expanded clones than newly diagnosed patients, suggesting clonal expansion.

This sample's time point label indicates: newly diagnosed GD, antithyroid drugs for less than 3 months. For both TCR sequencing and RNA sequencing, RNA was extracted from PBMCs in TRIzol. The diagnosis of Graves' disease followed American Thyroid Association guidelines. Patients for the study were recruited at an endocrinology department in Xi'an, China. Each patient gave roughly 10 milliliters of peripheral blood, collected in an EDTA anticoagulant tube. Ficoll Paque Plus density gradient separation was used to isolate PBMCs, and no further T cell sorting was performed. An Agilent 2100 Bioanalyzer and agarose gel were used to check RNA quality, while a NanoDrop 2000 measured RNA concentration. About this clonotype itself: The antigen it binds to is not known. Base qualities are not at hand, and no much larger clone is one base apart.

The library was generated by multiplex PCR. The sequencer was an Illumina HiSeq 4000. iRepertoire HTBI primers and Arm-PCR amplification of CDR3 regions were used to construct TCR beta libraries. Before sequencing, the PCR products underwent gel purification. The authors' analysis ran thus. Across samples, some 62 TRBV and 15 or so TRBJ segments were identified and used for gene usage analysis of CDR3 amino acid clonotypes. COPE and FqMerger were used to merge the filtered high-quality paired reads into contigs. BLAST was used to align contigs to IMGT TRBV, TRBD and TRBJ reference genes, with CDR3 defined following IMGT. Any clonotype with a frequency above 0.1% was counted as a highly expanded clone. Shannon entropy served as the measure of repertoire diversity, while the Gini coefficient captured V-J evenness. A clonotype was considered public if more than one individual shared it. TCRdb ran its own pipeline on the public reads, namely fastp trimming at Q25 and MiXCR clone calling, and kept in-frame beta chains. Duplicate CDR3 protein sequences are folded into a single record with the most common DNA and genes. In this record, the V and J calls reflect TCRdb's handling and not the investigators' own analysis. The sample data list about 210,000 distinct CDR3 sequences, and roughly 20% of these were observed just once. The ten largest clones represent about 11% of the sample.

V is cut by 2 bases and J by 10 bases, and the space between the germline ends is 9 bases. The CDR3, cysteine through phenylalanine, is 12 amino acids long. Just CDR3 DNA is preserved here, 36 bases in frame from base 1. These data are also associated with another study on T cells in Graves' hyperthyroidism and ophthalmopathy. As noted in the second study: Stable Graves' hyperthyroidism was defined as no progression to ophthalmopathy during 18 months of follow-up. Hyperthyroidism patients were newly diagnosed, with disease duration under 2 months, and aged 18 to 65 years. Any patient with an uncontrolled infection, another autoimmune disease, pregnancy or lactation was excluded. Diagnoses relied on clinical symptoms, serum thyroxine and TRAb, thyroid ultrasound and orbital computed tomography. For the first round of RT-PCR on the TCR CDR3, the HTBI primer set was used together with the Qiagen OneStep RT-PCR kit. Most expanded thyroid clonotypes (frequency above 0.001) were also detected in blood, suggesting blood repertoires may reflect thyroid immune responses. In cross-validation, a model built on a 13 V-J signature told ophthalmopathy apart from stable hyperthyroidism with approximately 91% sensitivity and around 84% specificity, and in testing the same model reached 80%/75%. During validation, the model predicted progression to ophthalmopathy a median of around 6 months ahead of onset, with around 71% sensitivity and 72% to 80% specificity. To identify TCR V-J signatures that set the groups apart, the researchers used a discovery cohort of 100 patients, made up of 40 to 45 with Graves' ophthalmopathy and 57 with stable Graves' hyperthyroidism. Prospective prediction of ophthalmopathy was tested in an independent validation cohort of about 19 hyperthyroidism patients and around 16 patients who later progressed to ophthalmopathy. For training and testing, the 100 patients in the discovery cohort were randomly divided in a 7:3 ratio. In about 6 Graves' hyperthyroidism patients, the study also compared T-cell repertoires from thyroid tissue with T-cell repertoires from blood. After blood sampling, hyperthyroidism patients were treated with methimazole at a starting dose of 30 mg daily, and ophthalmopathy patients were treated with high-dose intravenous methylprednisolone. Libraries were constructed in a second round of multiplex PCR, after which size selection and purification were carried out. Sequencing of the libraries was done on an Illumina HiSeq2000 using paired-end 100 bp reads. SOAPnuke was used to process the raw data, with reads discarded if the reads contained adapters or uncalled bases, had a mean Phred below 15, or lacked an exact constant-primer or identifier match. COPE v1.2.5 was used to merge the high-quality paired reads, and each unique nucleotide sequence was defined as a clonotype. Clonotypes were aligned to IMGT TRBV, TRBD and TRBJ reference segments using MiTCR v1.1. Only V-J combinations with frequency above 0.0001, covering about 99% of repertoires, were analysed. The TCS score was defined as the ratio of F50 (clonal expansion) to E x V (chaos), calculated using BLOSUM62-based TCRdist between CDR3 peptides within each V-J. Welch's t-statistics and random forest reduced roughly 500 V-J features to roughly 13, which were used in a naive Bayes classifier (R e1071). No statistical method was used to fix the sample size in advance, and group allocation was not hidden from the investigators. The paper reports TCR Vbeta CDR3 sequencing of more than 120 peripheral blood samples: over 40 ophthalmopathy, under 85 hyperthyroidism and some 17 progressor patients.

The material sequenced was peripheral blood mononuclear cells (PBMCs), taken at new diagnosis, from a patient treated with antithyroid drugs. The receptor's source is a woman aged 25 to 39 with Graves disease. Donor details come from another sample of the same person, matched by shared clones. The chain was built from TRBV12-3 or TRBV12-4 and TRBJ2-1; no confident D gene assignment can be made. CDR3 sequence: CASSLQRLEQFF. In nucleotides, the sequence is TGTGCCAGCAGTTTACAGCGTCTGGAGCAGTTCTTC.